This TCR beta chain came from a study of blood T cell repertoires in COVID-19. Germline V gene sequence: CDR1 LNHDA, CDR2 SQIVND (reference sequence). The CDR3 loop spans 12 amino acids. The V and J ends lost 6 bases and 8 bases, in that order; junction bases with no gene match: 4. Using immunoSEQ multiplex PCR, the repertoire was profiled, and TCRdb retains in-frame clones only, with some absent. Here the sample spans roughly 150,000 clones, approximately 83% being singletons. Sequencing was carried out using peripheral blood. This clonotype was obtained from a man aged 70 or older with active or convalescent COVID-19. V and J are TRBV19 and TRBJ2-1, with 7 bases fitting TRBD1. The CDR3 region has the DNA TGTGCCAGTAGAGGGGGCTTCGATGAGCAGTTCTTC. Its translation: CASRGGFDEQFF.